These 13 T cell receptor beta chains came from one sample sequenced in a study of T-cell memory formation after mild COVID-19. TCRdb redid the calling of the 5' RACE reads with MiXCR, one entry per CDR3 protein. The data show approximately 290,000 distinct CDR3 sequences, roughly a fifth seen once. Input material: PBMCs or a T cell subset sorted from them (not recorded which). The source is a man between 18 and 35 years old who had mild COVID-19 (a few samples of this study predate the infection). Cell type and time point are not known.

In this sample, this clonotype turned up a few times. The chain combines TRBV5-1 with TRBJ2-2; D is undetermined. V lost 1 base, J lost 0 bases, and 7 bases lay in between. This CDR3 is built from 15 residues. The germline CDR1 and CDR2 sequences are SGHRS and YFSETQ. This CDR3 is CASSLSTSNTGELFF. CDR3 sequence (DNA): TGCGCCAGCAGCTTGTCTACATCGAACACCGGGGAGCTGTTTTTT.

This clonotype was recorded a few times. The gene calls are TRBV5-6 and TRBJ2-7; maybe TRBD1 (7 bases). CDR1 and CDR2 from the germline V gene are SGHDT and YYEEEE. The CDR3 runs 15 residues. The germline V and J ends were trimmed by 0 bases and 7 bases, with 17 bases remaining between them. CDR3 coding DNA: TGTGCCAGCAGCTTGGGGAGGGGGCTTCGTTGGGAGCAGTACGTC. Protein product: CASSLGRGLRWEQYV.

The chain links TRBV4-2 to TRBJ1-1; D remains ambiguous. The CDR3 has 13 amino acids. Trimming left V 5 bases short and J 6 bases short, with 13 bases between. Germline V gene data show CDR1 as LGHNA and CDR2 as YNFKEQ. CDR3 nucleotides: TGTGCCAGCAGCTTGAGGGAGAAGGCTGAAGCTTTCTTT. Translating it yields CASSLREKAEAFF.

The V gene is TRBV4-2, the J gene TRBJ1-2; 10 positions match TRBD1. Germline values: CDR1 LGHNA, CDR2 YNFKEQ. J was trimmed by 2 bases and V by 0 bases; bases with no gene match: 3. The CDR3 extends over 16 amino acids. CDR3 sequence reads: CASSQDRGQGNYGYTF. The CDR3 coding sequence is TGTGCCAGCAGCCAAGATCGGGGACAGGGGAACTATGGCTACACCTTC.

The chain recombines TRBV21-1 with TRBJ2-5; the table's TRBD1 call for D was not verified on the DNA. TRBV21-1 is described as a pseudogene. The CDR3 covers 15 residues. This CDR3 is CASSKGGESQETQYF. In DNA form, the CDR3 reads TGTGCCAGCAGCAAAGGGGGGGAGAGCCAAGAGACCCAGTACTTC.

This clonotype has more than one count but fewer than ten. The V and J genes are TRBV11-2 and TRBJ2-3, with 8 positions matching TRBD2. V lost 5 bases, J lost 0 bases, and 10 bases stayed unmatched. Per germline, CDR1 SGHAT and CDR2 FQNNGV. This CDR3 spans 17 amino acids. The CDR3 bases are TGTGCCAGCAGCCCACTTTCTTTAGCGGGGAGCACAGATACGCAGTATTTT. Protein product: CASSPLSLAGSTDTQYF.

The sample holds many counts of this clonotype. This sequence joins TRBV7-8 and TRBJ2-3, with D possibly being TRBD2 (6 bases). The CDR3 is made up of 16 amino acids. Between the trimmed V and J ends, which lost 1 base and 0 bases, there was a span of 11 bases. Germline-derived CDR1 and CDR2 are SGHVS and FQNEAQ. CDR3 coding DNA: TGTGCCAGCAGCTTAGTTGGGGGACTTAGCACAGATACGCAGTATTTT. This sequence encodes CASSLVGGLSTDTQYF. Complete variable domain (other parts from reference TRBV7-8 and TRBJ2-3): GAGVSQSPRYKVAKRGQDVALRCDPISGHVSLFWYQQALGQGPEFLTYFQNEAQLDKSGLPSDRFFAERPEGSVSTLKIQRTQQEDSAVYLCASSLVGGLSTDTQYFGPGTRLTVL.

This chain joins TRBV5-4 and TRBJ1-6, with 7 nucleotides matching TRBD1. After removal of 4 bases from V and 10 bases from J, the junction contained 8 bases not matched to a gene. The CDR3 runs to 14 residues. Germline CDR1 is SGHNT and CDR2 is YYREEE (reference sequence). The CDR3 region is CASSRQGEGSPLHF. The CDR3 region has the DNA TGTGCCAGCAGCAGACAGGGTGAAGGGTCACCCCTCCACTTT.

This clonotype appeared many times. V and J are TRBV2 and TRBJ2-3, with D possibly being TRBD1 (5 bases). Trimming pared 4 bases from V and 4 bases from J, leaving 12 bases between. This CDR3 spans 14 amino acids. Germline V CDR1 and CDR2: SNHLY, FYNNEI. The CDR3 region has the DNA TGTGCCAGCAGTGTTATGGGGCCGGCAGATACGCAGTATTTT. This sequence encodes CASSVMGPADTQYF.

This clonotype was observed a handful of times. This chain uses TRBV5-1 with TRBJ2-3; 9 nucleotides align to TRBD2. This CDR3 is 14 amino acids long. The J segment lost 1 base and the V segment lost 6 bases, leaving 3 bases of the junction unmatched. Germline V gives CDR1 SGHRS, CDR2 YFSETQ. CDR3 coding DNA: TGCGCCAGCACGAAGCGGGGGGGCACAGATACGCAGTATTTT. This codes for CASTKRGGTDTQYF.

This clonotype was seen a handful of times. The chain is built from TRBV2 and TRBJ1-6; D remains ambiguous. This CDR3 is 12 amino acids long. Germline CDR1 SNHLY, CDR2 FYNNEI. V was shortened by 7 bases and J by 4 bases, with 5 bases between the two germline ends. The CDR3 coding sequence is TGTGCCAGCAACGAGTATAATTCACCCCTCCACTTT. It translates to CASNEYNSPLHF.

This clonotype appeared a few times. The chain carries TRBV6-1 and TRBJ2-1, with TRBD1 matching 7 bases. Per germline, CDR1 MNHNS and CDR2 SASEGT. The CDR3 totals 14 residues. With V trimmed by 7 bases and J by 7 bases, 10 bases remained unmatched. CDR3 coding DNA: TGTGCCAGCAAGTTGGACAGGAGTATGAATGAGCAGTTCTTC. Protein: CASKLDRSMNEQFF.

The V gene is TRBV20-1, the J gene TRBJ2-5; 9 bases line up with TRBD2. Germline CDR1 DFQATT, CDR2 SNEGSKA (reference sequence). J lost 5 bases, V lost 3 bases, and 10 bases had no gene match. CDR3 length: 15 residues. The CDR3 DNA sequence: TGCAGTGCTAGCCACGGGACTAGCCCCGAGGAGACCCAGTACTTC. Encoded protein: CSASHGTSPEETQYF.